The 10 T cell receptor beta chains below were found in one sample sequenced in a study of cytomegalovirus exposure and HLA in healthy donors. The PCR employed 60 Vbeta primers together with 13 Jbeta primers. Method: immunoSEQ multiplex PCR; TCRdb's copy keeps in-frame clones and lacks some. The sample records 150,000 to 200,000 clones, roughly 88% being singletons. The sequencing sample was made of PBMCs. The receptors here all came from a young woman in good health and CMV-seronegative.

Of note for this clone: The junction differs from germline at one of its ends, possibly a read error. The same CDR3 also results from other DNA sequences found in this sample. The CDR3 bases are TGTGCCAGCAGCGGAGGGGACTCCTACAATGAACAGTTCTTC. This sequence encodes CASSGGDSYNEQFF. The chain employs TRBV13 and TRBJ2-1, with a weak D call TRBD2 (6 bases). In germline, CDR1 is PRHDT, CDR2 FYEKMQ (reference sequence). The CDR3 consists of 14 residues. The variable domain in full, with the rest retrieved from reference TRBV13 and TRBJ2-1, is AAGVIQSPRHLIKEKRETATLKCYPIPRHDTVYWYQQGPGQDPQFLISFYEKMQSDKGSIPDRFSAQQFSDYHSELNMSSLELGDSALYFCASSGGDSYNEQFFGPGTRLTVL.

This clone was counted only a few times. The junction differs from germline at one of its ends, possibly a read error. This chain joins TRBV7-9 and TRBJ1-4; D remains ambiguous. CDR1 is SEHNR, CDR2 FQNEAQ, per germline (reference sequence). The CDR3 consists of 14 residues. Here the CDR3 reads CSSSLWEQDEKLFF. In nucleotides, the CDR3 is TGTTCCAGCAGCTTATGGGAGCAGGATGAAAAACTGTTTTTT. Full variable domain (remainder filled in from reference TRBV7-9 and TRBJ1-4): DTGVSQNPRHKITKRGQNVTFRCDPISEHNRLYWYRQTLGQGPEFLTYFQNEAQLEKSRLLSDRFSAERPKGSFSTLEIQRTEQGDSAMYLCSSSLWEQDEKLFFGSGTQLSVL.

The chain joins TRBV5-6 to TRBJ1-5, with TRBD1 matching over 7 bases. The CDR3 is 14 amino acids. V lost 5 bases and J lost 6; bases outside the gene matches: 8. Germline CDR1 is SGHDT and CDR2 is YYEEEE. The CDR3 region is CASSPGQFTQPQHF. CDR3 nucleotides: TGTGCCAGCAGTCCGGGACAGTTCACTCAGCCCCAGCATTTT.

The chain couples TRBV6-4 to TRBJ2-1; no firm D call. The V gene's germline CDR1 is MRHNA and CDR2 SNTAGT. The ends were cut back, 0 bases at V and 6 bases at J, with 12 bases in the middle. This CDR3 comprises 15 residues. In DNA form, the CDR3 reads TGTGCCAGCAGTGACTCGGCGGTTACGACCAATGAGCAGTTCTTC. Encoded protein: CASSDSAVTTNEQFF.

The chain employs TRBV11-2 and TRBJ2-4, with D unresolved. The V gene lost 1 base and the J gene lost 6 bases, with 7 bases spanning the gap. The CDR3 contains 13 residues. The germline V gene has CDR1 SGHAT and CDR2 FQNNGV. This chain's CDR3 is CASSLVLGNIQYF. For the CDR3, the DNA is TGTGCCAGCAGCTTAGTTCTCGGAAACATTCAGTACTTC.

The gene calls are TRBV6-1 and TRBJ1-4; TRBD1 is a possible D gene (6 bases). Trimming left V 5 bases short and J 10 bases short, with 11 bases between. The CDR3 covers 12 residues. In germline, CDR1 is MNHNS, CDR2 SASEGT. DNA of the CDR3: TGTGCCAGCAGTCCCCCCAGGGGAAAACTGTTTTTT. As protein: CASSPPRGKLFF.

This clone was counted a few times. V and J are TRBV4-2 and TRBJ2-6; 7 bases match TRBD1. After removal of 2 bases from V and 2 bases from J, the junction contained 3 bases not matched to a gene. The germline CDR1 and CDR2 sequences are LGHNA and YNFKEQ. The CDR3 is made up of 16 amino acids. The CDR3 protein is CASSQPDRAGANVLTF. DNA for the CDR3: TGTGCCAGCAGCCAACCCGACAGGGCTGGGGCCAACGTCCTGACTTTC.

The chain uses TRBV5-4 and TRBJ2-5; 9 bases align to TRBD2. The CDR3 sequence is 17 residues long. Germline V CDR1 and CDR2: SGHNT, YYREEE (reference sequence). V was clipped by 0 bases and J by 4 bases; unmatched bases: 10. As DNA, the CDR3 is TGTGCCAGCAGCTTGGTTAGCGGGGGTCTGAGCGGAGAGACCCAGTACTTC. Amino acids: CASSLVSGGLSGETQYF.

The chain links TRBV6-1 to TRBJ2-3; the D gene is possibly TRBD2 (5 bases). The CDR3 contains 15 residues. Germline loops: CDR1 MNHNS, CDR2 SASEGT. Trimming removed 3 bases at V and 5 bases at J, with 15 bases between. The chain's CDR3 is CASSERHPRGDTQYF. The CDR3 nucleotides are TGTGCCAGCAGTGAGAGGCACCCTCGGGGAGATACGCAGTATTTT.

This chain connects TRBV30 to TRBJ2-4; 7 bases fit TRBD2. The CDR3 sequence is 18 residues long. The germline V gene has CDR1 GTSNPN and CDR2 SVGIG (reference sequence). The trim removed 0 bases at V and 1 base at J, leaving 12 bases unmatched. The CDR3 spells CAWSVGLEGLAAKNIQYF. The DNA for the CDR3 is TGTGCCTGGAGTGTAGGACTAGAGGGCCTGGCGGCCAAAAACATTCAGTACTTC.